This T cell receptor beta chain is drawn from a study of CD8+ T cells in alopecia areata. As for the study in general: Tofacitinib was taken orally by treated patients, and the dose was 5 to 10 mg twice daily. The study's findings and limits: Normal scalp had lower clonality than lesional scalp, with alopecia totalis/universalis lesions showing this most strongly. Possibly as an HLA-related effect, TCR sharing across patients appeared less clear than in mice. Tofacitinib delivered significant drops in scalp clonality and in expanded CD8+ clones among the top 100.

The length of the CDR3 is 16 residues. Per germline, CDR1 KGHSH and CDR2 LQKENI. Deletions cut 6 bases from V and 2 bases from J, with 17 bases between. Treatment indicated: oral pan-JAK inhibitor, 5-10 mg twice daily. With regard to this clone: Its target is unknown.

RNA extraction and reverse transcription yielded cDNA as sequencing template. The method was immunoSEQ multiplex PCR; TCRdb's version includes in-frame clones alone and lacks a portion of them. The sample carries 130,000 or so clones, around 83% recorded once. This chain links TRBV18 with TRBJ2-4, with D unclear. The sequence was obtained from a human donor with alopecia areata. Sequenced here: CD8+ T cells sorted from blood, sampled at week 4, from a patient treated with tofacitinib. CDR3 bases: TGTGCCAGCTCTTCATCTACGCGAATTCCCAAAAACATTCAGTACTTC. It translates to CASSSSTRIPKNIQYF.